Sequencing of this TCR beta chain was carried out in a study of blood T cell repertoires in COVID-19. Study at large: In each case, the material was cDNA or gDNA derived from T cells, B-cell-depleted T cells, or PBMCs.

Source study methods: Reference gene primers were amplified, and this amplification served to estimate nucleated cell counts. Measured with immunoSEQ multiplex PCR; TCRdb has only the in-frame clones, and not every one. Clonal size and the V and J genes are those of that table, whereas D and trimming came from the DNA. The sample has approximately 500,000 clones, less than 90% seen once. The CDR3 loop spans 17 amino acids. From germline, CDR1 is WNHNN and CDR2 SYGVQD (reference sequence). Deletions cut 4 bases from V and 6 bases from J, with 21 bases between. Sequencing input: peripheral blood. The receptor's source is a woman aged 50 to 60 with COVID-19, enrolled during active disease. The chain joins TRBV10-1 to TRBJ2-2; possible D gene TRBD2, 5 bases. CDR3 region: CASSGQRKGALPGELFF. CDR3 DNA: TGCGCCAGCAGTGGCCAGAGGAAGGGAGCCTTACCCGGGGAGCTGTTTTTT.